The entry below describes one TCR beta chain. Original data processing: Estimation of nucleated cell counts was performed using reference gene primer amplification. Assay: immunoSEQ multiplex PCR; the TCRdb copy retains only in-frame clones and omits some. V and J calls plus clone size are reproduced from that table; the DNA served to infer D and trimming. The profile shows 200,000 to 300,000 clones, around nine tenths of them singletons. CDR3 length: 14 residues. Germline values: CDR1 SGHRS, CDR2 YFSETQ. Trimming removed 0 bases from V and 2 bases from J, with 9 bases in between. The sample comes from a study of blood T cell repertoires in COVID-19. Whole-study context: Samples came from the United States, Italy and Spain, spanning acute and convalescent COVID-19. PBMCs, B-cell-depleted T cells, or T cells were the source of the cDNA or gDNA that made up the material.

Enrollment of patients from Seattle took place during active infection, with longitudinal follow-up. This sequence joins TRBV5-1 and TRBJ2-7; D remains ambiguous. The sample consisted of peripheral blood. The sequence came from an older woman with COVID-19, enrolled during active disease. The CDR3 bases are TGCGCCAGCAGCTTGGGCGCCGCTACCTACGAGCAGTACTTC. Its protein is CASSLGAATYEQYF.